The 31 T cell receptor beta chains below all came from one sample that was sequenced in a study of siplizumab effects on memory and regulatory T cells. Sequencing used immunoSEQ multiplex PCR; TCRdb keeps in-frame clones, though not all of them. The sample lists 75,000 to 100,000 clones, around 94% occurring once. The material sequenced was non-Treg CD4+ T cells sorted from blood. The receptors shown here come from a human donor in good health.

In DNA, the CDR3 is TGTGCCAGCAGCCAAGTCCGCGGAGATGAAGCTTTCTTT. Translating it yields CASSQVRGDEAFF. The chain joins TRBV5-4 to TRBJ1-1; no definite D call. Trimming left V 4 bases short and J 7 bases short, with 14 bases between. Germline V gene data show CDR1 as SGHNT and CDR2 as YYREEE (reference sequence). The CDR3 covers 13 residues.

The gene calls are TRBV7-9 and TRBJ1-2, with 11 bases fitting TRBD1. The CDR3 is made up of 17 amino acids. Germline CDR1 and CDR2: SEHNR and FQNEAQ (reference sequence). The V and J ends lost 5 bases and 2 bases, in that order; junction bases with no gene match: 10. CDR3 bases: TGTGCCAGCAGCAAAAACCCAGGGACAGGGGGAAACTATGGCTACACCTTC. Translating gives CASSKNPGTGGNYGYTF.

The rearrangement links TRBV6-1 to TRBJ2-4; a weak D match, TRBD2 (5 bases). CDR3 length equals 11 residues. The germline CDR1 and CDR2 sequences are MNHNS and SASEGT. V gave up 6 bases and J gave up 5 bases, with 5 bases separating them. DNA for the CDR3: TGTGCCAGCAGGCGGGAAAACATTCAGTACTTC. Translating gives CASRRENIQYF.

This chain connects TRBV27 to TRBJ2-3, with 11 bases matching TRBD2. This CDR3 is 16 amino acids long. The germline gives CDR1 MNHEY, CDR2 SMNVEV (reference sequence). V gave up 4 bases and J gave up 6 bases; unmatched junction bases: 9. The CDR3 DNA is TGTGCCAGCAGTTCTAAGACTAGCGGGAAGGGTGATACGCAGTATTTT. Protein product: CASSSKTSGKGDTQYF.

This rearrangement joins TRBV30 to TRBJ2-3, with 8 bases aligning to TRBD2. In germline, CDR1 is GTSNPN, CDR2 SVGIG (reference sequence). The CDR3 has 15 amino acids. Trimming took 1 base from V and 0 from J; bases not matched to a gene: 3. The CDR3 DNA follows: TGTGCCTGGAGTGGTAGCGGGGCTAGCACAGATACGCAGTATTTT. Encoded protein: CAWSGSGASTDTQYF. Combining the CDR3 with reference TRBV30 and TRBJ2-3 gives the whole variable domain SQTIHQWPATLVQPVGSPLSLECTVEGTSNPNLYWYRQAAGRGLQLLFYSVGIGQISSEVPQNLSASRPQDRQFILSSKKLLLSDSGFYLCAWSGSGASTDTQYFGPGTRLTVL.

The chain couples TRBV25-1 to TRBJ2-2; D perhaps matches TRBD1 (6 bases). In germline, CDR1 is MGHDK, CDR2 SYGVNS. There are 14 residues in the CDR3. Trimming cost V 7 bases and J 0 bases, with 9 bases left between them. The CDR3 loop is CASTRTANTGELFF. CDR3 coding DNA: TGTGCCAGCACAAGGACAGCGAACACCGGGGAGCTGTTTTTT.

The chain is built from TRBV19 and TRBJ2-4; TRBD1 is a possible D gene (6 bases). This CDR3 has 21 amino acids. V lost 4 bases to trimming and J lost 3 bases, with 31 bases between them. Germline assignment: CDR1 LNHDA and CDR2 SQIVND (reference sequence). As DNA, the CDR3 is TGTGCCAGTAGTAGCCTACGGGACACTAGGTATGGCGTAATTCACAAAAACATTCAGTACTTC. It specifies CASSSLRDTRYGVIHKNIQYF.

CDR3 residues: CASSQELPSGLASYEQYF. The CDR3 nucleotides are TGTGCCAGCAGCCAAGAATTACCGTCGGGACTCGCTTCCTACGAGCAGTACTTC. The genes are TRBV4-2 and TRBJ2-7; D perhaps matches TRBD2 (6 bases). This CDR3 comprises 18 residues. Trimming pared 0 bases from V and 1 base from J, leaving 19 bases between. CDR1 is LGHNA and CDR2 is YNFKEQ in the germline V gene.

The CDR3 reads CASSPNYIPGAYEQYF. CDR3 DNA: TGCGCCAGCAGTCCGAACTATATTCCGGGTGCCTACGAGCAGTACTTC. The chain uses TRBV10-2 and TRBJ2-7; D ambiguous. V gave up 5 bases and J gave up 2 bases, with 19 bases separating them. Germline V lookup: CDR1 WSHSY, CDR2 SAAADI. CDR3 length: 16 residues.

This clone was seen only once. The rearrangement links TRBV9 to TRBJ2-5, with 9 bases aligning to TRBD2. With V trimmed by 4 bases and J by 5 bases, 15 bases remained unmatched. The CDR3 consists of 17 residues. Germline values: CDR1 SGDLS, CDR2 YYNGEE. This CDR3 is CASSPPYRGRAGETQYF. Here the CDR3 DNA reads TGTGCCAGCAGCCCCCCGTATCGCGGGAGGGCCGGTGAGACCCAGTACTTC.

The chain combines TRBV11-2 with TRBJ1-4, with TRBD1 matching 7 bases. The CDR3 is 15 amino acids. CDR1 is SGHAT, CDR2 FQNNGV, per germline. With V trimmed by 2 bases and J by 8 bases, 8 bases remained unmatched. In nucleotides, the CDR3 is TGTGCCAGCAGCTTACAGGACAGGAGAGGGGAAAAACTGTTTTTT. It encodes CASSLQDRRGEKLFF.

The rearrangement links TRBV5-1 to TRBJ1-3; D call uncertain. The V end lost 3 bases, the J end lost 0 bases, and 13 bases lay between the germline ends. The CDR3 extends over 16 amino acids. Germline values: CDR1 SGHRS, CDR2 YFSETQ. The CDR3: CASSSDSLSSGNTIYF. The CDR3, as DNA: TGCGCCAGCAGCTCGGACTCCTTGAGCTCTGGAAACACCATATATTTT.

V and J are TRBV4-1 and TRBJ2-4; D is unresolved. Per germline, CDR1 MGHRA and CDR2 YSYEKL. The CDR3 totals 16 residues. The ends were cut back, 0 bases at V and 1 base at J, with 10 bases in the middle. The CDR3 DNA is TGCGCCAGCAGCCAAGATCGGAGTTCCGCCAAAAACATTCAGTACTTC. It is translated as CASSQDRSSAKNIQYF.

The DNA of the CDR3 is TGTGCCAGCAGCCATCAGGCCAGTCCAGATACGCAGTATTTT. Residues: CASSHQASPDTQYF. V and J are TRBV7-8 and TRBJ2-3; the D is unclear. The CDR3 has 14 amino acids. V was trimmed by 5 bases and J by 4 bases, leaving 13 bases between them. Looked up from germline, CDR1 is SGHVS and CDR2 is FQNEAQ.

The chain couples TRBV19 to TRBJ1-5; no definite D call. Per germline, CDR1 LNHDA and CDR2 SQIVND (reference sequence). This CDR3 comprises 12 residues. The V end lost 1 base, the J end lost 5 bases, and 3 bases lay between the germline ends. The CDR3 region is CASSIGDQPQHF. DNA for the CDR3: TGTGCCAGTAGTATAGGGGATCAGCCCCAGCATTTT. Looking up the rest from reference TRBV19 and TRBJ1-5 gives the full variable domain: DGGITQSPKYLFRKEGQNVTLSCEQNLNHDAMYWYRQDPGQGLRLIYYSQIVNDFQKGDIAEGYSVSREKKESFPLTVTSAQKNPTAFYLCASSIGDQPQHFGDGTRLSIL.

On this clone: The same CDR3 also results from other DNA sequences found in this sample. This chain uses TRBV5-1 with TRBJ2-3; unclear D gene. Trimming took off 0 bases at V and 3 bases at J, with 5 bases between the two ends. The CDR3 totals 13 residues. From germline, CDR1 is SGHRS and CDR2 YFSETQ. The CDR3 sequence is CASSLAGTDTQYF. The CDR3 DNA follows: TGCGCCAGCAGCTTGGCCGGAACAGATACGCAGTATTTT.

The rearrangement uses TRBV30 and TRBJ2-7; TRBD1 matches 9 bases. The germline V gene has CDR1 GTSNPN and CDR2 SVGIG (reference sequence). This CDR3 spans 14 amino acids. Unmatched junction bases numbered 7, after V lost 5 bases and J lost 2 bases. CDR3: CAWGPGTGTYEQYF. DNA for the CDR3: TGTGCCTGGGGTCCCGGGACAGGGACCTACGAGCAGTACTTC.

In the case of this clone: Additional DNA sequences in this sample encode the identical CDR3. J is TRBJ2-5 and V is TRBV10-3; D is unclear. CDR3 length: 11 residues. Trimming left V 3 bases short and J 4 bases short, with 3 bases between. From germline, CDR1 is ENHRY and CDR2 SYGVKD. As DNA, the CDR3 is TGTGCCATCAGTGAAAGAGAGACCCAGTACTTC. It yields the protein CAISERETQYF.

V usage is TRBV6-6 and J usage is TRBJ2-7; TRBD1 is a possible D gene (5 bases). Trimming removed 7 bases at V and 4 bases at J, with 14 bases between. Germline values: CDR1 MNHNY, CDR2 SVGAGI (reference sequence). CDR3 size: 13 residues. The chain's CDR3 is CASTLRQSYEQYF. Written as DNA, the CDR3 is TGTGCCAGCACCCTGCGACAGTCATACGAGCAGTACTTC.

This clone appeared a single time. This CDR3 is missing its conserved last phenylalanine or tryptophan, likely due to a read error. No DNA is shown, since the ends of the CDR3 on it are uncertain; the CDR3 is the one TCRdb lists. The chain combines TRBV28 with TRBJ1-1. CDR1 is MDHEN, CDR2 SYDVKM, per germline. The CDR3 is 15 amino acids long, termini counted. CDR3: CASSLYQIGNDGVFL.

The CDR3 sequence: CASSCRMDTGTEDNEKLFF. The CDR3 DNA sequence: TGTGCCAGCTCGTGTCGGATGGATACCGGGACAGAGGACAATGAAAAACTGTTTTTT. This chain connects TRBV21-1 to TRBJ1-4; TRBD1 is the table's D call and was not checked against the DNA. TRBV21-1 is a recognized pseudogene. This CDR3 contains 19 residues.

The chain recombines TRBV25-1 with TRBJ2-7, with 11 nucleotides matching TRBD2. This CDR3 region has 14 residues. Germline V CDR1 and CDR2: MGHDK, SYGVNS. Trimming removed 6 bases from V and 2 bases from J; junction bases left unmatched: 3. This CDR3 reads CASSGTSGTYEQYF. CDR3 DNA sequence: TGTGCCAGCAGCGGGACTAGCGGCACCTACGAGCAGTACTTC.

The chain links TRBV19 to TRBJ2-2; the match to TRBD2 covers 7 bases. The V segment lost 5 bases and the J segment 4 bases; nucleotides outside the gene matches: 4. The germline V gene has CDR1 LNHDA and CDR2 SQIVND (reference sequence). This CDR3 has 14 amino acids. This chain's CDR3 is CASSAAGVTGELFF. The CDR3 coding sequence is TGTGCCAGTAGTGCCGCGGGGGTCACCGGGGAGCTGTTTTTT.

The rearrangement links TRBV28 to TRBJ2-7, with D possibly TRBD1 on 6 matching bases. There are 14 residues in the CDR3. V lost 6 bases and J 5 bases, leaving 17 bases between the germline ends. Looked up from germline, CDR1 is MDHEN and CDR2 is SYDVKM. CDR3 coding DNA: TGTGCCAGCAGGGACCCAGGACAGACTGACGAGCAGTACTTC. Its translation is CASRDPGQTDEQYF.

This chain connects TRBV9 to TRBJ2-6, with unresolved D. Deletions cut 0 bases from V and 0 bases from J, with 16 bases between. This CDR3 contains 19 residues. Per germline, CDR1 SGDLS and CDR2 YYNGEE. CDR3 sequence: CASSVEVTGISSGANVLTF. The DNA of the CDR3 is TGTGCCAGCAGCGTAGAGGTAACGGGTATTAGCTCTGGGGCCAACGTCCTGACTTTC.

This chain uses TRBV9 with TRBJ2-1; D is ambiguous. Trimming pared 2 bases from V and 0 bases from J, leaving 9 bases between. Germline V gene lookup returns CDR1 SGDLS and CDR2 YYNGEE. The CDR3 is 15 amino acids. CDR3 in amino acids: CASSVLRDSYNEQFF. DNA of the CDR3: TGTGCCAGCAGCGTGTTGAGAGACTCCTACAATGAGCAGTTCTTC.

J is TRBJ2-5 and V is TRBV6-5, with D perhaps matching TRBD1 (6 bases). The CDR3 has 13 residues. The V gene lost 8 bases and the J gene lost 5 bases, with 15 bases spanning the gap. The germline gives CDR1 MNHEY, CDR2 SVGAGI. The CDR3 bases are TGTGCCAGCGGACCACAGGGCAGGGAGACCCAGTACTTC. Encoded protein: CASGPQGRETQYF.

The chain links TRBV4-2 to TRBJ1-5; no reliable D call. This CDR3 contains 18 residues. Germline V gene sequence: CDR1 LGHNA, CDR2 YNFKEQ. V was clipped by 0 bases and J by 4 bases, with 19 bases between them. Here the CDR3 reads CASSQDAPTTGTNQPQHF. CDR3 sequence (DNA): TGTGCCAGCAGCCAAGATGCCCCGACAACCGGAACGAATCAGCCCCAGCATTTT.

The chain uses TRBV19 and TRBJ1-1; 10 bases fit TRBD1. The CDR3 has 17 amino acids. The junction had 14 bases not matched to a gene; V was cut back by 5 bases and J by 5 bases. Germline loops: CDR1 LNHDA, CDR2 SQIVND (reference sequence). The DNA of the CDR3 is TGTGCCAGTAGTCCAGGACAGGGGGAATTTTTGAGGACTGAAGCTTTCTTT. It is translated as CASSPGQGEFLRTEAFF.

V is TRBV28 and J is TRBJ1-6; unclear D gene. Trimming took 1 base from V and 11 from J, leaving 9 bases between them. Per germline, CDR1 MDHEN and CDR2 SYDVKM. The CDR3 has 13 amino acids. CDR3: CASSLLWDAPLHF. The CDR3 DNA is TGTGCCAGCAGTTTATTATGGGATGCACCCCTCCACTTT.

This clone was picked up one time. In the same sample, other DNA sequences code for this CDR3. V usage is TRBV5-1 and J usage is TRBJ2-7; TRBD1 matches at 9 bases. The germline CDR1 and CDR2 sequences are SGHRS and YFSETQ. V was clipped by 1 base and J by 3 bases; unmatched bases: 2. The CDR3 extends over 14 amino acids. This CDR3 is CASSLPGQGYEQYF. The CDR3 DNA reads as TGCGCCAGCAGCTTGCCGGGACAGGGCTACGAGCAGTACTTC.